Below, 14 T cell receptor beta chains from the same sample are listed, as sequenced in a study of T-cell reconstitution after alpha-beta-depleted transplantation in children. Using unique molecular identifiers, the investigators prepared the TCRbeta library. TCRdb fed the PCR reads into MiXCR, producing one record per CDR3 protein. The sample lists fewer than 550,000 distinct CDR3 sequences; under 20% were seen once. The specimen comprised PBMCs, mostly from graft donor cells, sampled 360 days after TCRalphabeta/CD19-depleted stem cell transplant. These receptors were obtained from a boy younger than two who had a stem cell transplant for Wiskott-Aldrich syndrome, so the T cells may come from the graft donor.

This chain uses TRBV20-1 with TRBJ2-2; the D is unclear. Trimming removed 5 bases at V and 0 bases at J, with 13 bases between. From germline, CDR1 is DFQATT and CDR2 SNEGSKA (reference sequence). The CDR3 is made up of 15 amino acids. For the CDR3, the DNA is TGCAGTGCTCGGTCACAGCGACCGAACACCGGGGAGCTGTTTTTT. Its translation is CSARSQRPNTGELFF.

The chain employs TRBV19 and TRBJ2-1; D gene ambiguous. The CDR3 covers 12 residues. Trimming took 0 bases from V and 5 from J, leaving 2 bases between them. Per the germline V gene, CDR1 is LNHDA and CDR2 is SQIVND (reference sequence). Written as DNA, the CDR3 is TGTGCCAGTAGTATAGAAAACAATGAGCAGTTCTTC. It specifies CASSIENNEQFF.

The J gene is TRBJ1-6, the V gene TRBV6-6; 10 bases map to TRBD1. Germline V gives CDR1 MNHNY, CDR2 SVGAGI (reference sequence). The junction had 5 bases not matched to a gene; V was cut back by 8 bases and J by 10 bases. This CDR3 spans 13 amino acids. The CDR3 coding sequence is TGTGCCAGCTCCGGGACAGGGGAATCACCCCTCCACTTT. This gives the protein CASSGTGESPLHF.

A few counts support this clonotype. CDR3 DNA: TGTGCCAGCAGTCCAGGACTAGTATCGTTGAATGAGCAGTTCTTC. Protein: CASSPGLVSLNEQFF. The chain is built from TRBV27 and TRBJ2-1; 7 bases map to TRBD2. J was trimmed by 7 bases and V by 5 bases; bases with no gene match: 11. The CDR3 has 15 amino acids. CDR1 is MNHEY, CDR2 SMNVEV, per germline (reference sequence).

This clonotype showed up just a few times. The rearrangement joins TRBV7-9 to TRBJ2-5; TRBD2 agrees at 8 bases. This CDR3 has 15 residues. V was clipped by 1 base and J by 5 bases; unmatched bases: 6. Germline CDR1 SEHNR, CDR2 FQNEAQ (reference sequence). CDR3 residues: CASSLERGPWETQYF. CDR3 bases: TGTGCCAGCAGCTTAGAGCGGGGGCCTTGGGAGACCCAGTACTTC.

This chain connects TRBV6-6 to TRBJ2-5; possibly TRBD1 for D (6 bases). The V end lost 2 bases, the J end lost 5 bases, and 9 bases lay between the germline ends. Germline-derived CDR1 and CDR2 are MNHNY and SVGAGI (reference sequence). This CDR3 region has 13 residues. CDR3 DNA: TGTGCCAGCAGTTACCCGAGGGGGGAGACCCAGTACTTC. Its translation: CASSYPRGETQYF.

CDR3 nucleotides: TGTGCCATCAGCGCTAGGACAGCTGGAGATACGCAGTATTTT. Translating it yields CAISARTAGDTQYF. V usage is TRBV10-3 and J usage is TRBJ2-3; D might be TRBD1 (6 bases). CDR1 ENHRY and CDR2 SYGVKD come from the germline V gene. The V gene lost 6 bases and the J gene lost 5 bases, with 15 bases spanning the gap. The CDR3 loop spans 14 amino acids.

The chain couples TRBV3-1 to TRBJ2-3; the D gene is possibly TRBD1 (5 bases). Deletions cut 10 bases from V and 7 bases from J, with 24 bases between. CDR3 length equals 15 residues. Germline CDR1 LGHDT, CDR2 YNNKEL (reference sequence). This chain's CDR3 is CATSKQGPRTHTQYF. The CDR3 DNA reads TGTGCCACCTCCAAGCAGGGCCCTAGGACACATACGCAGTATTTT.

The table lists this clonotype with a few counts. The chain recombines TRBV5-1 with TRBJ2-7; D is unresolved. The CDR3 is made up of 14 amino acids. V was trimmed by 2 bases and J by 5 bases, leaving 14 bases between them. Looked up from germline, CDR1 is SGHRS and CDR2 is YFSETQ. CDR3 in amino acids: CASSFRSGLDEQYF. The CDR3 region has the DNA TGCGCCAGCAGCTTCCGGTCTGGTCTGGACGAGCAGTACTTC.

This clonotype was seen once. The chain uses TRBV24-1 and TRBJ2-1; TRBD1 matches 7 bases. CDR1 is KGHDR, CDR2 SFDVKD, per germline. V was clipped by 3 bases and J by 6 bases; unmatched bases: 10. The length of the CDR3 is 16 residues. The CDR3 coding sequence is TGTGCCACCAGTGATCCCGGGACAGTCCCCGGCAATGAGCAGTTCTTC. This codes for CATSDPGTVPGNEQFF.

The CDR3 here is CASSQDHRSGAYEQYF. As DNA, the CDR3 is TGCGCCAGCAGCCAAGATCATCGGTCAGGGGCCTACGAGCAGTACTTC. The V and J genes are TRBV4-3 and TRBJ2-7, with D perhaps TRBD1 (6 bases). CDR3 length: 16 residues. V lost 0 bases, J lost 2 bases, and 14 bases lay in between. CDR1 is LGHNA, CDR2 YSLEER, per germline.

The V gene is TRBV3-1, the J gene TRBJ1-1; D remains unclear. Trimming cost V 0 bases and J 4 bases, with 6 bases left between them. From germline, CDR1 is LGHDT and CDR2 YNNKEL (reference sequence). The CDR3 runs 13 residues. In nucleotides, the CDR3 is TGTGCCAGCAGCCAAGAGGCCGGCACTGAAGCTTTCTTT. Its protein product is CASSQEAGTEAFF.

This clonotype has just a few counts. V usage is TRBV12-5 and J usage is TRBJ1-1; 7 nucleotides match TRBD1. CDR3 size: 13 residues. In germline, CDR1 is LGHNT, CDR2 FRNRAP. V dropped 1 base and J dropped 10; count of bases not matched to a gene: 6. CDR3 nucleotides: TGTGCTAGTGGTTTGGGACGACAGGGACCAGCTTTCTTT. Protein product: CASGLGRQGPAFF.

This clonotype was counted a few times. The rearrangement uses TRBV25-1 and TRBJ2-1; D remains ambiguous. The V gene's germline CDR1 is MGHDK and CDR2 SYGVNS. This CDR3 comprises 12 residues. V lost 4 bases and J 9 bases, leaving 10 bases between the germline ends. CDR3 DNA sequence: TGTGCCAGCAGTGGCGGATGGGGTGAGCAGTTCTTC. Its translation is CASSGGWGEQFF. The whole variable domain, filled in from reference TRBV25-1 and TRBJ2-1, reads EADIYQTPRYLVIGTGKKITLECSQTMGHDKMYWYQQDPGMELHLIHYSYGVNSTEKGDLSSESTVSRIRTEHFPLTLESARPSHTSQYLCASSGGWGEQFFGPGTRLTVL.